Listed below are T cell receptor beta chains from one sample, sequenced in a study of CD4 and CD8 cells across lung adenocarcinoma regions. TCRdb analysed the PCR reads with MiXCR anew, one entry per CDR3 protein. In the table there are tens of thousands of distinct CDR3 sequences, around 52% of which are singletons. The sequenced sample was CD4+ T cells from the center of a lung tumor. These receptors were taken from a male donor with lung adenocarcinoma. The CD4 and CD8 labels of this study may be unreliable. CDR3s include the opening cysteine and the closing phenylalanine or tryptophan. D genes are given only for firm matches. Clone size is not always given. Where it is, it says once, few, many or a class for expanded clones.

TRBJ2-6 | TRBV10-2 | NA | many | TGCGCCAGCAGTGAGTGGGGGGCGGCCTCTGGGGCCAACGTCCTGACTTTC | CASSEWGAASGANVLTF
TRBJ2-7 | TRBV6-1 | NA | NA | TGTGCCGGCAGTGGCACCCGTGGCCCAGATACACAGTACTTC | CAGSGTRGPDTQYF
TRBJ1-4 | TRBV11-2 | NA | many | TGTGCCAGCAAGCCCGTGGGTGAAAAACTGTTTTTT | CASKPVGEKLFF
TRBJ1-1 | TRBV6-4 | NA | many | TGTGCCAGCAGTGACCAACCGAACACTGAAGCTTTCTTT | CASSDQPNTEAFF
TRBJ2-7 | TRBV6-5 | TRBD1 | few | TGTGCCAGCAGTCACAGGGGGGACGAGCAGTACTTC | CASSHRGDEQYF
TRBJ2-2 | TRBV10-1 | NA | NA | TGCGCCAGCACCAGCGCCACGGACAGACCCACCGGGGAGCTGTTTTTT | CASTSATDRPTGELFF
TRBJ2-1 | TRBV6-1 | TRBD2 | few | TGTGCCAGCAGGAATCTAGCGGGAGTAATTTCCTCCTACAATGAGCAGTTCTTC | CASRNLAGVISSYNEQFF
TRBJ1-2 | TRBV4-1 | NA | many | TGCGCCAGCAGCCAAGATTGGGCAGGAGACGTAAACTATGGCTACACCTTC | CASSQDWAGDVNYGYTF
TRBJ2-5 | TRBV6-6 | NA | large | TGTGCCAGCAGTCCGGGCTTGCCTCCAGAGACCCAGTACTTC | CASSPGLPPETQYF
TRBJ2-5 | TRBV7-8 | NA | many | TGTGCCAGCAGACCGTACCAAGAGACCCAGTACTTC | CASRPYQETQYF
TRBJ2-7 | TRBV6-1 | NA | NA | TGTGCCAGCAGTGAAGTCCAGGTTGGCGAGCAGTACTTC | CASSEVQVGEQYF
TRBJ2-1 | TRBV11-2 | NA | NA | TGTGCCAGCAGCTTAGGGGAAGCGGACAACAATAAGCAGTTCTTT | CASSLGEADNNKQFF
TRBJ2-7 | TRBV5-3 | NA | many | TGTGCCAGAAGCAGACATGACTCTAATTACGAGCAGTACTTC | CARSRHDSNYEQYF
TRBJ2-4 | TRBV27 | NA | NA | TGTGCCAGCAGGGGGACGGGGGCCACAGATACTCAGTACTTC | CASRGTGATDTQYF
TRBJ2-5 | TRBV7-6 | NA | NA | TGTGCCAGCAGCCCAACGGAGATACAAGAGACCCAGTACTTC | CASSPTEIQETQYF
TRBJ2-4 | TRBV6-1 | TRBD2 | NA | TGTGGCAGCGGCCGGGCTAGCGGAGACAACAATGAGCAGTACTTC | CGSGRASGDNNEQYF
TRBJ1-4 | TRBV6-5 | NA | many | TGTGCCAGCAGTTACTCACAGGGTCAATATGAAAAACTGTTTTTT | CASSYSQGQYEKLFF
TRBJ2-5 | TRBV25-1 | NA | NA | TGTGCCAGCTCGGTGGGGTTCGGGGGCGGTCACCCAGATACCCAGTACTTC | CASSVGFGGGHPDTQYF
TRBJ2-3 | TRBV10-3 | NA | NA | TGTGCCCTGAGACTCCAGGCCGGAAGCACCGGGGCGCAGTTTTTT | CALRLQAGSTGAQFF
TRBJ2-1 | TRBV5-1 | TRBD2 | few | TGCGCCAGCAGCGGTAGCGGGAGAGGCAATGAGCAGTTCTTC | CASSGSGRGNEQFF
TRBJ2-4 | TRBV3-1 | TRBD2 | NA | TGTGCCAGCAGCCAAGGCCGGGCGGGAGATCTTTTGGGAAACATTCAGTACTTC | CASSQGRAGDLLGNIQYF
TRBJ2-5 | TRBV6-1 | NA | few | TGTGCCAGCAGTCCCCGGGACGGGGTTGGGACCCAGTACTTC | CASSPRDGVGTQYF
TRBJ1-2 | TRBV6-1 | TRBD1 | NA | TGTGCCAGCAGGGACAGGACCACTAACTATGGCTACACCTTC | CASRDRTTNYGYTF
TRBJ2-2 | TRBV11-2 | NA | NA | TGTGCCAGCAGCACCCCGGAGAGGGTCAACACCGGGGAGCTGTTTTTT | CASSTPERVNTGELFF
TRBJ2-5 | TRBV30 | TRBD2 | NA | TGTGCCTGCCACCGGGGACTAGCGGGAGGGACCCAGTACTTC | CACHRGLAGGTQYF
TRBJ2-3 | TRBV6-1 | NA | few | TGTGCCAGCAATAGGGACCGCGCCACAGATACGCAGTATTTT | CASNRDRATDTQYF
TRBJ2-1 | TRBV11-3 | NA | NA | TGTGCCAGCAGCTTAGAGGCCCCGTCGGGTGAGCAGTTCTTC | CASSLEAPSGEQFF
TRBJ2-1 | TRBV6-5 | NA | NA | TGTGCCAGCAGTTACTCCCGCAGGGTCGGGAATTCACCCCTCCACTTC | CASSYSRRVGNSPLHF
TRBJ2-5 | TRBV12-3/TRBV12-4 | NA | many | TGTGCCAGCAGTTTAGGTGGGACCCAGTACTTC | CASSLGGTQYF
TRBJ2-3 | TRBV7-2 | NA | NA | TGTGCCAGCAGCTTAGACAGCGGAGGCACAGATACGCAGTATTTT | CASSLDSGGTDTQYF
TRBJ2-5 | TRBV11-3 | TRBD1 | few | TGTGCCAGCAGCCCAAGACAGGGTGCTCTCGGAGAGACCCAGTACTTC | CASSPRQGALGETQYF
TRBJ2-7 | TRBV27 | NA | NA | TGTGCCAGCAGTTTAATTGCCGGGGGATACGAGCAGTACTTC | CASSLIAGGYEQYF
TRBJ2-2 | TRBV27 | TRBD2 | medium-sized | TGTGCCAGCAGTTCTAGCGGGCGAGCCGGGGAGCTGTTTTTT | CASSSSGRAGELFF
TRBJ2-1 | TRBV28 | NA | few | TGTGCCACCCTAGGACTTTTTGAGCAGTTCTTC | CATLGLFEQFF
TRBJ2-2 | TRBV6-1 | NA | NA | TGTGCCAGCTCGAACACCGGTGAGCAGTTTTTT | CASSNTGEQFF
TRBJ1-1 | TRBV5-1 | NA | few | TGCGCCAGCAGCTTGAGTTGGAACACTGAAGCTTTCTTT | CASSLSWNTEAFF